These T cell receptor beta chains were read from a single sample in a study of Ad26.COV2.S vaccination and SARS-CoV-2 variants. TCRdb's copy holds only in-frame clones and misses some; the assay was immunoSEQ multiplex PCR. The sample holds about 180,000 clones, 87% seen once. Sample: peripheral blood, taken after recovery from COVID-19. These receptor sequences come from a human donor who had recovered from COVID-19. Both conserved end residues are part of each CDR3. A D gene is named only where the DNA matches it firmly. Size is omitted from some rows. Given values are once, few, many or a class for expanded clones.

TRBJ1-1	.	TRBV25-1	.	CASRRGVGSTEAFF	TGTGCCAGCAGGCGGGGGGTAGGGAGCACTGAAGCTTTCTTT
TRBJ2-1	.	TRBV4-1	.	CASSQDLGINEQFF	TGCGCCAGCAGCCAAGATCTCGGTATCAATGAGCAGTTCTTC
TRBJ1-4	TRBD1	TRBV6-5	.	CASRLDRGREKLFF	TGTGCCAGCAGGCTAGACAGGGGTAGGGAAAAACTGTTTTTT
TRBJ2-1	.	TRBV29-1	.	CSVERNNEQFF	TGCAGCGTTGAACGTAACAATGAGCAGTTCTTC
TRBJ2-3	TRBD2	TRBV7-2	few	CASSLGGLAGGTNTQYF	TGTGCCAGCAGCTTAGGAGGTCTAGCGGGGGGCACTAATACGCAGTATTTT
TRBJ1-5	.	TRBV6-6	.	CASRAFREPQHF	TGTGCCAGCAGGGCTTTTCGGGAGCCCCAGCATTTT
TRBJ2-1	.	TRBV11-3	.	CASSPREFHNEQFF	TGTGCCAGCAGCCCCCGGGAGTTCCACAATGAGCAGTTCTTC
TRBJ2-1	.	TRBV2	.	CASRTQGLYNVEQFF	TGTGCCAGCAGGACTCAGGGGCTCTACAATGTTGAGCAGTTCTTC
TRBJ1-2	TRBD1	TRBV4-1	few	CASSQGRRTGVNYGYTF	TGCGCCAGCAGCCAAGGAAGGAGGACAGGGGTGAACTATGGCTACACCTTC
TRBJ2-7	.	TRBV19	once	CASSGQRVEQYF	TGTGCCAGTAGTGGACAGCGAGTCGAGCAGTACTTC
TRBJ2-5	TRBD1	TRBV5-4	.	CASSPTGGGGTQYF	TGTGCCAGCAGCCCCACAGGGGGCGGAGGGACCCAGTACTTC
TRBJ1-1	.	TRBV15	.	CATSREGGRNTEAFF	TGTGCCACCAGCAGAGAGGGGGGTCGGAACACTGAAGCTTTCTTT
TRBJ2-2	.	TRBV7-3	.	CASSSYTGELFF	TGTGCCAGCAGCTCCTACACCGGGGAGCTGTTTTTT
TRBJ1-1	.	TRBV19	.	CASSGQEFMNTEAFF	TGTGCCAGTAGTGGGCAGGAATTCATGAACACTGAAGCTTTCTTT
TRBJ1-1	.	TRBV15	.	CATSRVAGNTEAFF	TGTGCCACCAGCAGGGTTGCGGGGAACACTGAAGCTTTCTTT
TRBJ2-1	TRBD2	TRBV5-4	.	CASSPEGTSGRNEQFF	TGTGCCAGCAGCCCCGAAGGGACTAGCGGGAGAAATGAGCAGTTCTTC
TRBJ1-1	.	TRBV7-9	.	CASSLERGMRGTEAFF	TGTGCCAGCAGCTTAGAGCGGGGTATGAGAGGCACTGAAGCTTTCTTT
TRBJ1-4	TRBD1	TRBV7-8	.	CASSPYSVGQIVFNEKLFF	TGTGCCAGCAGCCCTTACAGTGTGGGACAGATAGTATTTAATGAAAAACTGTTTTTT
TRBJ2-1	.	TRBV2	.	CASSENALSYNEQFF	TGTGCCAGCAGTGAAAACGCGCTTTCCTACAATGAGCAGTTCTTC
TRBJ2-3	.	TRBV11-2	.	CASSDSTDTQYF	TGTGCCAGCAGCGACAGCACAGATACGCAGTATTTT
TRBJ1-2	.	TRBV2	.	CAEERRRGYYGYTF	TGTGCCGAGGAGAGGAGAAGGGGGTACTATGGCTACACCTTC
TRBJ1-6	.	TRBV28	.	CASTAGYSYNSPLHF	TGTGCCAGTACTGCAGGGTACTCCTATAATTCACCCCTCCACTTT
TRBJ2-1	TRBD2	TRBV4-1	many	CASSQEGTSDYNEQFF	TGCGCCAGCAGCCAAGAAGGGACTAGCGACTACAATGAGCAGTTCTTC
TRBJ2-7	.	TRBV5-6	.	CASSFRSYEQYF	TGTGCCAGCAGCTTTCGGTCCTACGAGCAGTACTTC
TRBJ2-2	TRBD1	TRBV6-5	once	CASSYSRTGIGELFF	TGTGCCAGCAGTTACTCGCGGACAGGGATCGGGGAGCTGTTTTTT
TRBJ1-2	TRBD1	TRBV6-2/TRBV6-3	.	CASSYSKRTGNYYGYTF	TGTGCCAGCAGTTACTCGAAACGGACAGGGAACTACTATGGCTACACCTTC
TRBJ2-1	.	TRBV10-3	.	CAISDRGNEQFF	TGTGCCATCAGTGACAGGGGCAATGAGCAGTTCTTC
TRBJ2-7	.	TRBV7-6	once	CASSLLAIPTYEQYF	TGTGCCAGCAGCTTACTAGCCATCCCCACCTACGAGCAGTACTTC
TRBJ1-5	.	TRBV6-5	.	CASSPVGLSNQPQHF	TGTGCCAGCAGCCCAGTGGGGTTAAGCAATCAGCCCCAGCATTTT
TRBJ2-7	.	TRBV5-6	.	CASSLLGKEEQYF	TGTGCCAGCAGCTTGTTGGGAAAGGAGGAGCAGTACTTC
TRBJ1-4	TRBD1	TRBV5-1	.	CASSLGDRGLGEKLFF	TGCGCCAGCAGCTTGGGGGACAGGGGGCTTGGTGAAAAACTGTTTTTT
TRBJ2-3	.	TRBV11-2	.	CASSPLGASFTDTQYF	TGTGCCAGCAGCCCTCTTGGTGCTAGCTTCACAGATACGCAGTATTTT
TRBJ2-3	.	TRBV4-1	.	CASSQDGGGADTQYF	TGCGCCAGCAGCCAAGATGGGGGGGGCGCAGATACGCAGTATTTT
TRBJ1-3	.	TRBV29-1	.	CSVEEFGQMGNTIYF	TGCAGCGTTGAAGAGTTCGGACAGATGGGAAACACCATATATTTT
TRBJ2-5	.	TRBV19	.	CASSIGGGETQYF	TGTGCCAGTAGTATAGGAGGCGGAGAGACCCAGTACTTC
TRBJ1-2	.	TRBV3-1/TRBV3-2	.	CASSLPGFGYTF	TGTGCCAGCAGCCTTCCAGGGTTTGGCTACACCTTC
TRBJ2-1	.	TRBV5-1	.	CASSLGSIPAGQQFF	TGCGCCAGCAGCTTGGGATCCATCCCGGCTGGACAGCAGTTCTTC
TRBJ1-5	.	TRBV14	.	CASRTAGNQPQHF	TGTGCCAGCAGGACGGCAGGCAATCAGCCCCAGCATTTT
TRBJ1-5	.	TRBV12-3/TRBV12-4	.	CASRFQGREPQHF	TGTGCCAGCAGATTTCAGGGTCGGGAGCCCCAGCATTTT
TRBJ1-1	.	TRBV11-2	.	CASSLVPWGQGIEAFF	TGTGCCAGCAGCTTAGTCCCCTGGGGCCAGGGCATTGAAGCTTTCTTT
TRBJ1-1	.	TRBV6-2/TRBV6-3	.	CASSYLDTEAFF	TGTGCCAGCAGTTACCTAGACACTGAAGCTTTCTTT
TRBJ2-5	.	TRBV9	once	CASSPLLGAQETQYF	TGTGCCAGCAGCCCCCTACTCGGCGCCCAAGAGACCCAGTACTTC
TRBJ2-7	.	TRBV4-2	.	CASSQERDGTYEQYF	TGTGCCAGCAGCCAAGAGAGGGACGGTACCTACGAGCAGTACTTC
TRBJ1-2	.	TRBV23-1	.	CASSRQPWGGRRCGYTF	TGCGCCAGCAGTCGGCAGCCGTGGGGGGGGCGTCGGTGTGGCTACACCTTC
TRBJ2-3	TRBD2	TRBV7-8	once	CASSSFHSGGPTDTQYF	TGTGCCAGCAGCTCCTTTCATAGCGGGGGCCCCACAGATACGCAGTATTTT
TRBJ1-1	.	TRBV9	few	CASSPTGNTEAFF	TGTGCCAGCAGCCCGACAGGGAACACTGAAGCTTTCTTT
TRBJ2-3	TRBD2	TRBV9	few	CASSVVSGGADTQYF	TGTGCCAGCAGCGTAGTTAGCGGGGGGGCAGATACGCAGTATTTT
TRBJ2-3	.	TRBV6-4	.	CASSTRVTDTQYF	TGTGCCAGCAGTACGCGAGTCACAGATACGCAGTATTTT
TRBJ1-2	.	TRBV7-9	.	CASSPVGGYTF	TGTGCCAGCAGCCCGGTCGGGGGGTACACCTTC
TRBJ2-3	.	TRBV14	.	CASSQEASATDTQYF	TGTGCCAGCAGCCAAGAAGCTAGCGCCACAGATACGCAGTATTTT
TRBJ2-5	.	TRBV24-1	.	CATSDLGTPLGQYF	TGTGCCACCAGTGATTTGGGGACACCTTTAGGGCAGTACTTC
TRBJ1-5	.	TRBV7-2	.	CASSSGVLGAVQPQHF	TGTGCCAGCAGCTCCGGAGTACTAGGGGCGGTTCAGCCCCAGCATTTT
TRBJ1-2	.	TRBV7-8	.	CASSFGGVDVKGYTF	TGTGCCAGCAGCTTTGGGGGCGTAGACGTAAAAGGCTACACCTTC
TRBJ1-1	.	TRBV13	.	CASSPRGLGATEAFF	TGTGCCAGCAGCCCGAGAGGTTTGGGGGCCACTGAAGCTTTCTTT
TRBJ1-2	.	TRBV2	once	CASSEALPGASGYTF	TGTGCCAGCAGTGAAGCGCTTCCAGGGGCATCTGGCTACACCTTC
TRBJ1-1	.	TRBV7-9	.	CASSWGSGMNTEAFF	TGTGCCAGCAGCTGGGGGTCGGGTATGAACACTGAAGCTTTCTTT
TRBJ1-2	.	TRBV3-1/TRBV3-2	.	CASSQRGLDGYTF	TGTGCCAGCAGCCAAAGGGGCCTCGATGGCTACACCTTC
TRBJ2-3	.	TRBV19	.	CASSIVEGFRTDTQYF	TGTGCCAGTAGTATAGTTGAGGGTTTCCGCACAGATACGCAGTATTTT
TRBJ1-3	TRBD1	TRBV2	.	CASTAQGPGNTIYF	TGTGCCAGCACGGCACAGGGGCCTGGAAACACCATATATTTT